This TCR beta chain was sequenced in a study of T cells after posttransplantation cyclophosphamide. Study-wide points: Recipient CMV seropositivity and CMV reactivation strongly tracked TRB clonality. Donor-recipient repertoire similarity was low at 1-2 months, rising over year one. TRB overlap between skin or GI tissue T cells and blood was limited.

Busulfan-fludarabine conditioning, marrow transplant, and cyclophosphamide on days +3 and +4 were administered. Remarks on this clone: Antigen specificity is unknown.

TCRdb keeps only in-frame clones here, not all; method: immunoSEQ multiplex PCR. The repertoire holds around 17,000 clones, with roughly 81% as singletons. The sequences come from CD8+ T cells sorted from PBMCs, collected about 1,900 days after a stem cell transplant with posttransplant cyclophosphamide. The receptor comes from a female patient between 40 and 55 years old who received an allogeneic stem cell transplant from a related donor, was CMV-positive, and had no GVHD. Some T cells may have originated in the graft donor.

The CDR3 sequence is CAISGTGANEKLFF. CDR3 bases: TGTGCCATCAGCGGGACAGGGGCTAATGAAAAACTGTTTTTT. This chain links TRBV10-3 with TRBJ1-4; 10 nucleotides agree with TRBD1. The V segment lost 6 bases and the J segment 3 bases; nucleotides outside the gene matches: 1. Germline CDR1 and CDR2: ENHRY and SYGVKD. CDR3 length: 14 residues.